The next 10 T cell receptor beta chains were all read from a single sample in a study of T-cell memory formation after mild COVID-19 (dated by TCRdb to about 2021). Receptors were amplified or captured by 5' RACE. The run used an Illumina NovaSeq 6000. The public reads were reprocessed in TCRdb via fastp at Q25 and MiXCR, keeping in-frame beta chains. Rows are unified per CDR3 protein, each entry keeping the most common DNA and genes. The sample profile shows over 450,000 distinct CDR3 sequences; 20% of them were found once. The ten largest clones capture about an eighth of the sample. Sequences were obtained from PBMCs or a T cell subset sorted from them (not recorded which). These receptors came from an adult woman who had mild COVID-19 (a few samples of this study predate the infection). The sample titles of this study are shuffled in the database, so cell type and time point are left out; the donor was told from shared clones.

The chain is built from TRBV18 and TRBJ2-1; D is perhaps TRBD1 (6 bases). CDR3 length: 16 residues. Per germline, CDR1 KGHSH and CDR2 LQKENI. Trimming shortened V by 1 base and J by 3 bases, and 13 bases separated the two germline ends. The CDR3 protein is CASSPRRGSDYNEQFF. For the CDR3, the DNA is TGTGCCAGCTCACCACGTAGGGGGTCGGACTACAATGAGCAGTTCTTC.

This chain links TRBV20-1 with TRBJ2-5, with D unresolved. The V end lost 1 base, the J end lost 3 bases, and 15 bases lay between the germline ends. Germline V gives CDR1 DFQATT, CDR2 SNEGSKA (reference sequence). This CDR3 region has 15 residues. The CDR3 spells CSARGSKGNEETQYF. In nucleotides, the CDR3 is TGCAGTGCTAGAGGGAGTAAAGGGAATGAAGAGACCCAGTACTTC.

This clonotype has just a few counts. The J gene is TRBJ2-5, the V gene TRBV20-1; TRBD2 matches 7 bases. The V gene's germline CDR1 is DFQATT and CDR2 SNEGSKA (reference sequence). V shed 3 bases and J 4 bases; nucleotides not matched to a gene: 5. CDR3 length: 13 residues. This CDR3 reads CSASPSGIETQYF. The DNA for the CDR3 is TGCAGTGCTAGTCCCAGCGGGATAGAGACCCAGTACTTC.

The chain recombines TRBV3-1 with TRBJ2-7; 8 bases match TRBD2. Trimming cost V 4 bases and J 6 bases; bases outside gene matches: 11. The CDR3 runs 15 residues. The germline gives CDR1 LGHDT, CDR2 YNNKEL (reference sequence). The CDR3 region is CASSPGGAGGGEQYF. CDR3 coding DNA: TGTGCCAGCAGCCCCGGAGGGGCGGGGGGCGGCGAGCAGTACTTC.

CDR3 sequence reads: CASSLRAGTNADTQYF. The CDR3 region has the DNA TGTGCCAGCAGCTTAAGGGCAGGGACCAATGCAGATACGCAGTATTTT. The chain combines TRBV7-2 with TRBJ2-3, with D perhaps matching TRBD1 or TRBD2 (5 bases each). CDR1 SGHTA and CDR2 FQGNSA come from the germline V gene. Trimming shortened V by 2 bases and J by 4 bases, and 16 bases separated the two germline ends. The CDR3 consists of 16 residues.

This clonotype has only a few counts. The chain uses TRBV13 and TRBJ2-3, with TRBD2 matching over 11 bases. This CDR3 is 18 amino acids long. CDR1 and CDR2 (germline): PRHDT, FYEKMQ (reference sequence). With V trimmed by 5 bases and J by 4 bases, 14 bases remained unmatched. CDR3 in DNA: TGTGCCAGCAGCCGGGGACTAGCGGATCCCCTCCGGGCAGATACGCAGTATTTT. Its protein is CASSRGLADPLRADTQYF.

This chain links TRBV20-1 with TRBJ2-3; D ambiguous. V lost 3 bases and J 0 bases, leaving 13 bases between the germline ends. This CDR3 contains 15 residues. Germline V CDR1 and CDR2: DFQATT, SNEGSKA (reference sequence). CDR3 protein: CSARDYAPSTDTQYF. CDR3 DNA sequence: TGCAGTGCTAGGGATTATGCTCCTAGCACAGATACGCAGTATTTT.

This sequence joins TRBV9 and TRBJ2-2, with D hard to call. Germline values: CDR1 SGDLS, CDR2 YYNGEE. V lost 5 bases to trimming and J lost 2 bases, with 10 bases between them. This CDR3 is built from 14 residues. CDR3 sequence (DNA): TGTGCCAGCAGTTCCCTATACAACACCGGGGAGCTGTTTTTT. The encoded protein is CASSSLYNTGELFF.

V gene TRBV6-2 or TRBV6-3 combines with J gene TRBJ2-1; 11 bases align to TRBD2. CDR3 length equals 15 residues. Germline V gene lookup returns CDR1 MNHEY and CDR2 SVGEGT. Trimming at V came to 2 bases and at J to 8 bases, leaving 5 bases not matched to a gene. The CDR3 reads CASSYGLAGGHEQFF. DNA of the CDR3: TGTGCCAGCAGTTACGGGCTAGCGGGAGGCCATGAGCAGTTCTTC.

The rearrangement joins TRBV29-1 to TRBJ2-7, with a weak D call TRBD1 (6 bases). The CDR3 has 12 residues. V was cut by 3 bases and J by 6 bases, with 12 bases left in between. Germline assignment: CDR1 SQVTM and CDR2 ANQGSEA. The CDR3 nucleotides read TGCAGCGTTGAGGGCCAGGGGATCGAGCAGTACTTC. It specifies CSVEGQGIEQYF.